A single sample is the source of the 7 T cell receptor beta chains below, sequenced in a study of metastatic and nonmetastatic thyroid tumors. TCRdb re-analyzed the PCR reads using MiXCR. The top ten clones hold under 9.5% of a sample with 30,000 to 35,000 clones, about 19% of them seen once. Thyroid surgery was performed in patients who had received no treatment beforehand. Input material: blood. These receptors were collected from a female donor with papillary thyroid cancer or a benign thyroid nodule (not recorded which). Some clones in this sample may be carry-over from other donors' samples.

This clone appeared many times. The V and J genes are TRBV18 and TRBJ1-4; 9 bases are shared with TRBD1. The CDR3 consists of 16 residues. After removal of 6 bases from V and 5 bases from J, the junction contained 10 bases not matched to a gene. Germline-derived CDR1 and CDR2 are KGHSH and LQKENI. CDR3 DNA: TGTGCCAGCTCCCTGGAACCGGGACAGGGCAATGAAAAACTGTTTTTT. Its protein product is CASSLEPGQGNEKLFF.

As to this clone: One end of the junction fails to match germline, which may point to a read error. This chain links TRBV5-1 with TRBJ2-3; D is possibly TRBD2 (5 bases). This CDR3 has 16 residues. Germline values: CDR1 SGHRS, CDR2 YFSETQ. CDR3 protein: CASSAPLQSSTDTQYF. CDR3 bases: TGCGCCAGCAGCGCACCGTTACAATCTAGCACAGATACGCAGTATTTC.

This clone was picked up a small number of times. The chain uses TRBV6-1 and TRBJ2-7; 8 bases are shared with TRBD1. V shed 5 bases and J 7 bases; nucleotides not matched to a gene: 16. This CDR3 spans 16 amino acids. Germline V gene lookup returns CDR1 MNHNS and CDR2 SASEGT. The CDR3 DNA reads TGTGCCAGCAGTACATACAGGGGGACCCACGAAGGAGAGCAGTACTTC. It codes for CASSTYRGTHEGEQYF.

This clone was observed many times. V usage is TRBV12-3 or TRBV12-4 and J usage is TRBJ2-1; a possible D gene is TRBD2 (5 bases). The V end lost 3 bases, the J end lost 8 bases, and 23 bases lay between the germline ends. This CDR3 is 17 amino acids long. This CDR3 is CASSLGRNAMSSDEQFF. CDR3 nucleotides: TGTGCCAGCAGTTTGGGCAGGAATGCCATGAGTAGCGATGAGCAGTTCTTC.

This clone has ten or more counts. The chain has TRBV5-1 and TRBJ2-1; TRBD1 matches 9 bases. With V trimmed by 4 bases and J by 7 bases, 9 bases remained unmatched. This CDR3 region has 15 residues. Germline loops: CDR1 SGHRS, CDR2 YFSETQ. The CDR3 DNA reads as TGCGCCAGCAGCCCGACGGGACAGGGCTTAAATGAGCAGTTCTTC. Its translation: CASSPTGQGLNEQFF.

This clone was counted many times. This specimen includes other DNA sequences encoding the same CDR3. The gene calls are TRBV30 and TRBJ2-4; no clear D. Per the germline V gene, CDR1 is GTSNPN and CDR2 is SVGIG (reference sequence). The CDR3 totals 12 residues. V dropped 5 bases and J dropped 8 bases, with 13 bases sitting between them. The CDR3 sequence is CAWVTSGDIQYF. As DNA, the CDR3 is TGTGCCTGGGTGACAAGTGGGGACATTCAGTACTTC. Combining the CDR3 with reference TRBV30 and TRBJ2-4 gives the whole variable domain SQTIHQWPATLVQPVGSPLSLECTVEGTSNPNLYWYRQAAGRGLQLLFYSVGIGQISSEVPQNLSASRPQDRQFILSSKKLLLSDSGFYLCAWVTSGDIQYFGAGTRLSVL.

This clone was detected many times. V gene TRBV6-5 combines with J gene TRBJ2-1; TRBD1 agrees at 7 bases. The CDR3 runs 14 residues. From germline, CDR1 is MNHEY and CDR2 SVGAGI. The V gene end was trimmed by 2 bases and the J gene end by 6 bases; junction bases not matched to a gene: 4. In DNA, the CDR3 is TGTGCCAGCAGTTACGCCGGGACAGTCAATGAGCAGTTCTTC. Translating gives CASSYAGTVNEQFF.